The entry that follows covers one TCR beta chain sequence. What it binds is unknown. The data were obtained in a study of T cell repertoires in cytomegalovirus infection. About the research overall: The study used recently identified HLA-C-restricted and well-studied HLA-B-restricted CMV epitopes.

Study-wide findings and caveats: It was HLA-C-restricted CMV-specific TCR beta clonotypes that dominated the response ex vivo.

TCRdb called the reads again in MiXCR, with one record for every CDR3 protein. The profile covers around 540,000 distinct CDR3 sequences, with 25% to 35% appearing a single time and under 20% taken by the ten largest. V dropped 5 bases and J dropped 0 bases, with 13 bases sitting between them. Germline CDR1 is DFQATT and CDR2 is SNEGSKA (reference sequence). This CDR3 comprises 14 residues. The sequence was collected from a human donor in good health (CMV status not recorded). Some clones in this sample may be carry-over from other donors' samples. Specimen: cultured PBMCs, collected from culture after CMV antigen stimulation. The rearrangement uses TRBV20-1 and TRBJ1-1, with D uncertain. CDR3 in DNA: TGCAGTGCTTTGTCCAGGCCCTTGAACACTGAAGCTTTCTTT. As protein: CSALSRPLNTEAFF.